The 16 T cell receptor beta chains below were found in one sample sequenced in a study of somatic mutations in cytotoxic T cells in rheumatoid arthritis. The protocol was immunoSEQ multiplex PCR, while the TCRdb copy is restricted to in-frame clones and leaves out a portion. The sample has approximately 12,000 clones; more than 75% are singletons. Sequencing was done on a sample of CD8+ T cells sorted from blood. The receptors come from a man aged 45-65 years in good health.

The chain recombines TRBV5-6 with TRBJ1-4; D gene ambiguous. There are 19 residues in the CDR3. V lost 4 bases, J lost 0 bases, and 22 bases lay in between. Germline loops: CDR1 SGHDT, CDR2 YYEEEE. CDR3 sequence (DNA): TGTGCCAGCAGCCCAACACCTACCTCCCTGGGCGCAACTAATGAAAAACTGTTTTTT. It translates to CASSPTPTSLGATNEKLFF.

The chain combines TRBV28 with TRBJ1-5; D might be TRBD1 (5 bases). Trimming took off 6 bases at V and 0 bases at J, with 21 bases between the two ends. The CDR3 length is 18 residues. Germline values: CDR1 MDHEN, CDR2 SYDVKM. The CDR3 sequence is CASSRKRGGGISNQPQHF. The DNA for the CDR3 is TGTGCCAGCAGCCGAAAACGGGGCGGAGGTATTAGCAATCAGCCCCAGCATTTT. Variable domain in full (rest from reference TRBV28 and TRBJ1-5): DVKVTQSSRYLVKRTGEKVFLECVQDMDHENMFWYRQDPGLGLRLIYFSYDVKMKEKGDIPEGYSVSREKKERFSLILESASTNQTSMYLCASSRKRGGGISNQPQHFGDGTRLSIL.

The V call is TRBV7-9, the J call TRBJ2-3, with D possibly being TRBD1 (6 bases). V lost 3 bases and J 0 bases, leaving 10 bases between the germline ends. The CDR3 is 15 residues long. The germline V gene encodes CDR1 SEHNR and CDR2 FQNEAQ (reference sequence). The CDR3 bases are TGTGCCAGCAGCTTGTGGGACACGAGCACAGATACGCAGTATTTT. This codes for CASSLWDTSTDTQYF.

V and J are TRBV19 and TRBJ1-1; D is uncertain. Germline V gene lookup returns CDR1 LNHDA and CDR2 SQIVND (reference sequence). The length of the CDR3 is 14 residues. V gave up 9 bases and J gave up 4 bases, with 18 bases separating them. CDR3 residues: CASDTTGSVTEAFF. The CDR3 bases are TGTGCCAGCGATACGACGGGGTCGGTCACTGAAGCTTTCTTT.

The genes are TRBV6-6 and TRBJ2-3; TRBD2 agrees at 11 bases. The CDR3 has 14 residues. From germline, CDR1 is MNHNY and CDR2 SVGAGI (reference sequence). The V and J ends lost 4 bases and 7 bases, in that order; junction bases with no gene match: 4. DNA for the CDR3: TGTGCCAGCAGTTCCGGGACTAGCGGAAATACGCAGTATTTT. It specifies CASSSGTSGNTQYF.

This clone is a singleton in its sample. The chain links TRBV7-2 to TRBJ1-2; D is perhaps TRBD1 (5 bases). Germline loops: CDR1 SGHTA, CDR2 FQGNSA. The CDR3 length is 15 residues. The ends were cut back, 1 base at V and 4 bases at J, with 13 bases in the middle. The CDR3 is CASSLVTVDSYGYTF. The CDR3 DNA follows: TGTGCCAGCAGCTTAGTTACAGTCGACAGCTATGGCTACACCTTC.

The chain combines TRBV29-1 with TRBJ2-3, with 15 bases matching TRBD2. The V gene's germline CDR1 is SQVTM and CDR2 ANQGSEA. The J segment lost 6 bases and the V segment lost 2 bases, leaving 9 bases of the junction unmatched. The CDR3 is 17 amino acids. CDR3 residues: CSVEWWTSGRAADTQYF. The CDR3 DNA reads TGCAGCGTTGAATGGTGGACTAGCGGGAGGGCCGCGGATACGCAGTATTTT.

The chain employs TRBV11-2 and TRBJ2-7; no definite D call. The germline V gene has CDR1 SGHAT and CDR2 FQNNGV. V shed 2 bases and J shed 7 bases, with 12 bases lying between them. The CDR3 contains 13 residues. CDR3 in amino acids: CASSLTNLGEQYV. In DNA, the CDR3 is TGTGCCAGCAGCTTAACGAACCTGGGGGAGCAGTACGTC.

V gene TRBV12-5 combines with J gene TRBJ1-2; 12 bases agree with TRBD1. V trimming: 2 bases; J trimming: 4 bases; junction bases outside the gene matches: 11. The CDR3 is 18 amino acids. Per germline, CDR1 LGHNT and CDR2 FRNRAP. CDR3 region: CASGLQPGQGARGYGYTF. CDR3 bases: TGTGCTAGTGGTTTGCAGCCGGGACAGGGGGCTAGGGGCTATGGCTACACCTTC.

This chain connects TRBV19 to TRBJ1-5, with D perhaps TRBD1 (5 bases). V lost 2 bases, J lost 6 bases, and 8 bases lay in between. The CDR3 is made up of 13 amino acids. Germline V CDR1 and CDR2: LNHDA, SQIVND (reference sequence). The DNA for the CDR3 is TGTGCCAGTAGTATATGGGGGACTCAGCCCCAGCATTTT. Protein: CASSIWGTQPQHF.

The CDR3: CASSQEKWTGSGYTEAFF. As DNA, the CDR3 is TGTGCCAGCAGCCAAGAAAAGTGGACAGGGAGTGGGTACACTGAAGCTTTCTTT. The chain joins TRBV14 to TRBJ1-1; 8 bases are a match to TRBD1. CDR3 length: 18 residues. The V and J ends lost 0 bases and 3 bases, in that order; junction bases with no gene match: 12. CDR1 is SGHDN and CDR2 is FVKESK in the germline V gene.

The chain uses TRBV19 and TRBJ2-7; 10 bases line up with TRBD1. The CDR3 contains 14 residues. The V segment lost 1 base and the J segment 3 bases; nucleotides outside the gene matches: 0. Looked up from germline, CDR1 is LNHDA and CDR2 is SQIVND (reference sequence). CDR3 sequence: CASSIGTGGYEQYF. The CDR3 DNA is TGTGCCAGTAGTATAGGGACAGGGGGCTACGAGCAGTACTTC.

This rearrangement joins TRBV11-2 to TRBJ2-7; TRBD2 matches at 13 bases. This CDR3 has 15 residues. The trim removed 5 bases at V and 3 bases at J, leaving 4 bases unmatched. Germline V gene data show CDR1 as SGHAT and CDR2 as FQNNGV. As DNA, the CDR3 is TGTGCCAGCAGCGGACTAGCGGGAGTCCTCTACGAGCAGTACTTC. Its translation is CASSGLAGVLYEQYF. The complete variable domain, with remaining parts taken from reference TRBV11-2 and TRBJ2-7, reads EAGVAQSPRYKIIEKRQSVAFWCNPISGHATLYWYQQILGQGPKLLIQFQNNGVVDDSQLPKDRFSAERLKGVDSTLKIQPAKLEDSAVYLCASSGLAGVLYEQYFGPGTRLTVT.

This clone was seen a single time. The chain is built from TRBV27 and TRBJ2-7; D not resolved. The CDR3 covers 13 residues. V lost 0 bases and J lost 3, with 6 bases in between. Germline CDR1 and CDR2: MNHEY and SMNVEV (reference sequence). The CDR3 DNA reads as TGTGCCAGCAGTTTATCGGGCATCTACGAGCAGTACTTC. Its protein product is CASSLSGIYEQYF.

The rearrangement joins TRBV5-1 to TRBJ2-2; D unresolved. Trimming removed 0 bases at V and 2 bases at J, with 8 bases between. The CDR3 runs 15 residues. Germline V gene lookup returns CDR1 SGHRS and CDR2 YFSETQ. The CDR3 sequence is CASSLVSANTGELFF. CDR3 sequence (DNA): TGCGCCAGCAGCTTGGTGTCAGCTAACACCGGGGAGCTGTTTTTT.

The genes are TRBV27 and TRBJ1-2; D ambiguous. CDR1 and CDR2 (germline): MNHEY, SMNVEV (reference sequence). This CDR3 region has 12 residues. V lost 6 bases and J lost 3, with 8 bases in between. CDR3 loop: CASRAADYGYTF. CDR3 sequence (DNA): TGTGCCAGCAGGGCCGCTGACTATGGCTACACCTTC.